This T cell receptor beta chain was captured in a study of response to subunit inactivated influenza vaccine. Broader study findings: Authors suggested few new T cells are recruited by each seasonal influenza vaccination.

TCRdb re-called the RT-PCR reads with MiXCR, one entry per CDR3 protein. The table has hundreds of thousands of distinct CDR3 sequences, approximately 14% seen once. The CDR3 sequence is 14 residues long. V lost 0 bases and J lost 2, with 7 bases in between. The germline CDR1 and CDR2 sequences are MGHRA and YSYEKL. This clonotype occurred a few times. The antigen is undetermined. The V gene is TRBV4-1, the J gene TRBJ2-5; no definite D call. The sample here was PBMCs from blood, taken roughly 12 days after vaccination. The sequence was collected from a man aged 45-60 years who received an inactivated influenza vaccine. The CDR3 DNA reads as TGCGCCAGCAGCCAAGAGTTCCCTCAAGAGACCCAGTACTTC. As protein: CASSQEFPQETQYF.